A single sample gave rise to the 5 T cell receptor beta chains below, sequenced in a study of post-analysis software for immune sequencing data. General observations from the study: Patients used about five TRBV segments, including TRBV5-6, TRBV5-1 and TRBV20-1, more often than controls.

The antigens these receptors bind are not known. The TCR beta cDNA libraries contained unique molecular identifiers. TCRdb reprocessed the PCR reads with MiXCR, giving one entry per CDR3 protein. The profile shows hundreds of thousands of distinct CDR3 sequences, 30% of them singletons. Input material: blood. The receptors here all came from a girl aged 5 to 17 with multiple sclerosis.

This clonotype has at least ten counts. The rearrangement uses TRBV29-1 and TRBJ2-1, with D maybe TRBD2 (6 bases). The CDR3 has 17 residues. CDR1 is SQVTM, CDR2 ANQGSEA, per germline. Deletions cut 5 bases from V and 5 bases from J, with 25 bases between. CDR3 amino acids: CSVFVMAPGAFNNEQFF. The CDR3, as DNA: TGCAGCGTTTTTGTGATGGCTCCGGGAGCTTTCAACAATGAGCAGTTCTTC.

In this sample, this clonotype turned up a few times. The chain has TRBV12-3 or TRBV12-4 and TRBJ2-5; a weak D match, TRBD2 (6 bases). Between the trimmed V and J ends, which lost 5 bases and 2 bases, there was a span of 9 bases. This CDR3 contains 13 residues. The CDR3 is CASSGGTQETQYF. The CDR3, as DNA: TGTGCCAGCAGTGGCGGGACGCAAGAGACCCAGTACTTC.

V is TRBV20-1 and J is TRBJ2-1, with TRBD2 matching 12 bases. CDR3 length equals 16 residues. V lost 0 bases and J lost 8; bases outside the gene matches: 8. Per germline, CDR1 DFQATT and CDR2 SNEGSKA (reference sequence). The CDR3 nucleotides read TGCAGTGCTAGAGATGCGACTAGCGGGGGTAGGCATGAGCAGTTCTTC. It is translated as CSARDATSGGRHEQFF.

V and J are TRBV28 and TRBJ2-1, with 10 bases that match TRBD1. J gave up 6 bases and V 5 bases, and 7 bases lay outside the gene matches. This CDR3 is built from 15 residues. Germline values: CDR1 MDHEN, CDR2 SYDVKM. The CDR3 DNA sequence: TGTGCCAGCAGTATCCCTGGACAGGGGGTCAATGAGCAGTTCTTC. Translated, it gives CASSIPGQGVNEQFF.

This chain uses TRBV12-3 or TRBV12-4 with TRBJ2-1; 8 nucleotides match TRBD2. The CDR3 consists of 17 residues. Trimming removed 3 bases from V and 7 bases from J; junction bases left unmatched: 14. Written as DNA, the CDR3 is TGTGCCAGCAGTTTGACGGTCCGGGAGGGACAATCGAATGAGCAGTTCTTC. Translation: CASSLTVREGQSNEQFF.